This record looks at one T cell receptor (beta chain) sequence and its context. The data were obtained in a study of regulatory T cells in long-lasting Graves disease. The CDR3 spans 15 residues. V was cut by 5 bases and J by 3 bases, with 16 bases left in between. Germline V gene sequence: CDR1 SGHTA, CDR2 FQGNSA. Stated time point: persistent/refractory GD, antithyroid drugs over 5 years with positive TRAb. PBMCs were the source of the RNA used for TCR sequencing. Diagnosing Graves' disease relied on the American Thyroid Association guidelines. Libraries of TCR beta came from iRepertoire HTBI primers plus Arm-PCR of CDR3 regions. TCRdb independently ran MiXCR on the multiplex PCR reads; one entry per CDR3 protein. Of roughly 500,000 distinct CDR3 sequences in the sample, under 25% were seen once.

The clonotype originates from a female donor with Graves disease. Specimen: peripheral blood mononuclear cells (PBMCs), collected when the disease was refractory, from a patient treated with antithyroid drugs. The rearrangement uses TRBV7-2 and TRBJ2-5; D ambiguous. CDR3 coding DNA: TGTGCCAGCAGCGCCATTTATAGAGGAGAAGAGACCCAGTACTTC. Translated, it gives CASSAIYRGEETQYF.